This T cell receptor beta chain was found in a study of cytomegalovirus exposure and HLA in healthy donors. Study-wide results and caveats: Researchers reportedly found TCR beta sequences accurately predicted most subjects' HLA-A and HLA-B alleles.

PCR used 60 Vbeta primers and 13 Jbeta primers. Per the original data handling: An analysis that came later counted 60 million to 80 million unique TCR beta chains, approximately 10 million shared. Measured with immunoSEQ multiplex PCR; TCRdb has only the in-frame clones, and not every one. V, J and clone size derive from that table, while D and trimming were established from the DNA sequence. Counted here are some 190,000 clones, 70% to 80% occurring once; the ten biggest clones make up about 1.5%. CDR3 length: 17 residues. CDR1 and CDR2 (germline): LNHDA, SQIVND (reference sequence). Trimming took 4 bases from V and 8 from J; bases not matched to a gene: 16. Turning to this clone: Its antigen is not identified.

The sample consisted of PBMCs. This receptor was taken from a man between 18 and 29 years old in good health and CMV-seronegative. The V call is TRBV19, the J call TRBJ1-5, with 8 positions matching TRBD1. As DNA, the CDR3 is TGTGCCAGTAGTACCCCATGGACAGGGTTGAGGATCGAGCCCCAGCATTTT. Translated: CASSTPWTGLRIEPQHF.